Each of the 9 T cell receptor beta chains below was sequenced from the same sample in a study of PD-1 blockade in classical Hodgkin lymphoma. Exposure to brentuximab vedotin varied, and each patient had relapsed following autologous stem cell transplantation. Clones were read by immunoSEQ multiplex PCR, and TCRdb kept only the in-frame ones, dropping some. This table holds 70,000 to 80,000 clones, 93% found once. The source was peripheral blood mononuclear cells (PBMCs), collected at baseline. The receptors derive from a human donor with classical Hodgkin lymphoma.

CDR3 DNA: TGTGCCAGCCGGGGGCATGATCCCTATGGCTACACCTTC. This gives the protein CASRGHDPYGYTF. The chain combines TRBV27 with TRBJ1-2; possibly TRBD1 for D (6 bases). The length of the CDR3 is 13 residues. Trimming pared 8 bases from V and 4 bases from J, leaving 14 bases between. The germline V gene has CDR1 MNHEY and CDR2 SMNVEV (reference sequence).

This clone was recorded a few times. The V call is TRBV4-1, the J call TRBJ2-5; D not resolved. Germline CDR1 reads MGHRA; CDR2 reads YSYEKL. The V gene lost 1 base and the J gene lost 1 base, with 7 bases spanning the gap. This CDR3 comprises 14 residues. The CDR3 DNA reads as TGCGCCAGCAGCCAAGCACAGACCCAAGAGACCCAGTACTTC. Translated: CASSQAQTQETQYF.

The rearrangement joins TRBV28 to TRBJ2-5; D not certain. CDR3 length equals 14 residues. Trimming took 3 bases from V and 4 from J, leaving 12 bases between them. Looked up from germline, CDR1 is MDHEN and CDR2 is SYDVKM. The CDR3 DNA reads TGTGCCAGCAGTTTGGGTAAAACGCCAGAGACCCAGTACTTC. Protein product: CASSLGKTPETQYF.

The V and J genes are TRBV25-1 and TRBJ2-1, with D perhaps matching TRBD1 (5 bases). This CDR3 has 13 amino acids. The V gene lost 4 bases and the J gene lost 4 bases, with 8 bases spanning the gap. The germline CDR1 and CDR2 sequences are MGHDK and SYGVNS. The CDR3, as DNA: TGTGCCAGCAGTGTCGACAGATACAATGAGCAGTTCTTC. It translates to CASSVDRYNEQFF. Drawing the rest from reference TRBV25-1 and TRBJ2-1, the complete variable domain is EADIYQTPRYLVIGTGKKITLECSQTMGHDKMYWYQQDPGMELHLIHYSYGVNSTEKGDLSSESTVSRIRTEHFPLTLESARPSHTSQYLCASSVDRYNEQFFGPGTRLTVL.

The chain employs TRBV11-3 and TRBJ2-1; tentative D call: TRBD1 (6 bases). Germline CDR1 is SGHNT and CDR2 is YENEEA. V lost 5 bases and J 9 bases, leaving 14 bases between the germline ends. The CDR3 spans 13 residues. CDR3 amino acids: CASSRQAESEQFF. The CDR3 DNA reads as TGTGCCAGCAGCAGACAGGCGGAAAGTGAGCAGTTCTTC.

The rearrangement uses TRBV27 and TRBJ2-2, with D maybe TRBD2 (6 bases). Trimming removed 4 bases from V and 10 bases from J, with 13 bases in between. The length of the CDR3 is 13 residues. Germline CDR1 is MNHEY and CDR2 is SMNVEV (reference sequence). CDR3 in DNA: TGTGCCAGCAGTTCCCGACTAGATGCGGAGCTGTTTTTT. Translated, it gives CASSSRLDAELFF.

This clone has a single count. The rearrangement joins TRBV7-6 to TRBJ2-1; 8 bases are a match to TRBD2. This CDR3 spans 17 amino acids. The germline gives CDR1 SGHVS, CDR2 FNYEAQ. V trimming: 4 bases; J trimming: 7 bases; junction bases outside the gene matches: 15. CDR3 amino acids: CASSSSGGGVPSNEQFF. The CDR3, as DNA: TGTGCCAGCAGCTCGTCCGGGGGGGGAGTGCCCTCAAATGAGCAGTTCTTC.

V gene TRBV2 combines with J gene TRBJ2-2; 9 bases fit TRBD1. From germline, CDR1 is SNHLY and CDR2 FYNNEI. V lost 8 bases to trimming and J lost 6 bases; unmatched junction nucleotides: 13. This CDR3 comprises 16 residues. The CDR3 DNA sequence: TGTGCCAGCGGCCCCGTGACGGACAGGGGTTCCGGGGAGCTGTTTTTT. Residues: CASGPVTDRGSGELFF.

The gene calls are TRBV10-3 and TRBJ2-2; D perhaps matches TRBD1 (7 bases). Trimming removed 3 bases from V and 7 bases from J, with 15 bases in between. The CDR3 covers 15 residues. Germline V gives CDR1 ENHRY, CDR2 SYGVKD. The CDR3 sequence is CAISEGQGGSGELFF. The CDR3 coding sequence is TGTGCCATCAGTGAAGGTCAGGGGGGAAGCGGGGAGCTGTTTTTT.